The sequence of this TCR beta chain was determined in a study of tumour-infiltrating T cells in Burkitt lymphoma. About the research overall: This cohort included all epidemiological subtypes of Burkitt lymphoma. Repertoire clonality predicted overall and progression-free survival.

This clone was counted once. Clones were sequenced by immunoSEQ multiplex PCR, and TCRdb holds only the in-frame ones, with some missing. This table holds some 500 clones, around 96% found once. This CDR3 comprises 14 residues. V lost 6 bases and J 15 bases, leaving 23 bases between the germline ends. Germline V CDR1 and CDR2: MNHEY, SVGAGI. The source of this sequence is a human donor with Burkitt lymphoma. The chain carries TRBV6-5 and TRBJ1-4; tentatively, D is TRBD1 (5 bases). The sequencing sample was made of tumor tissue. CDR3 nucleotide sequence: TGTGCCAGCAGACTTTTCATCGGGACCTCCTCCTTGTTTTTT. Amino acids: CASRLFIGTSSLFF.